This TCR beta chain was recovered during a study of radiation and T cells in renal cell carcinoma (dated by TCRdb to 2019 to 2021). Describing the broader study: Samples were obtained from a clinical trial, in which 15 Gy stereotactic body radiation therapy was delivered to primary renal cell carcinomas and nephrectomy was performed 4 weeks later. In total, 50 to 55 samples underwent TCR beta sequencing: 25 or so tumors plus 27 peripheral blood samples. Across all 53 samples, 4,016,671 unique CDR3 nucleotide sequences, encoding 2,658,974 unique CDR3 amino acid sequences, were identified.

The immunoSEQ kit was used, according to the manufacturer's recommendations, to generate TCR beta libraries from genomic DNA. For library preparation, a first multiplex PCR was performed with proprietary primers, followed by a second PCR in which unique barcodes were added, and bead cleanups were performed after each round. A kit-provided positive control reaction and a negative control reaction were included in every sample batch. The final libraries were assessed on an Agilent 4200 TapeStation D1000 ScreenTape, pooled by volume, and quantified by qPCR. Sequencing was performed on an Illumina NextSeq500 with a MidOutput 150-cycle cartridge, and 156 Read1 and 15 Index1 cycles were run with kit custom primers. The pooled library was loaded at roughly 0.92 pM with a roughly 20% PhiX control spike-in. From the authors' description of their analysis: Vendor-processed data were analyzed in R, with a clonotype defined as all T cells sharing the same CDR3 nucleotide sequence. For clone abundance analyses, frequencies were normalized to the 10,000 most abundant clones in each sample. Before analysis, public T cell clones were removed, and these numbered fewer than six per sample on average. An abundance difference of at least 32-fold between compartments was the criterion for calling clonotypes tumor-enriched or baseline blood-enriched. Clonotypes expanded or contracted between blood time points were identified with a beta-binomial differential abundance model. Tumor-blood repertoire similarity was measured with the Baroni-Urbani and Buser coefficient, and group comparisons used two-tailed Wilcoxon tests in R. The table was pulled from immuneACCESS by TCRdb, which kept in-frame rearrangements only. Such tables lose some clones; where checked, under half of the loss comes from unresolved V genes, and the rest has no known cause. V, J and clone size are taken as reported in that table, and D and trimming were inferred from the DNA itself. Across this sample there are 100,000 to 150,000 clones, with roughly four fifths seen only once. The top ten clonotypes cover 5.8% of the sample.

What the time point label conveys for this sample: blood 2 weeks post-SBRT. The treatment or condition label corresponds to: 15 Gy SBRT to primary tumor, nephrectomy 4 weeks later. Serial peripheral blood from radiation-treated patients was sampled at baseline, 2 weeks and 4 weeks after SBRT to track tumor-enriched clonotypes. All patients had renal cell carcinoma with clear cell pathology. The QIAamp DNA Blood Mini Kit (Qiagen) was used to prepare genomic DNA for TCR sequencing. The analyses included just those samples that passed every quality control check. Results the study describes overall, beyond this receptor: Because the trial had a single-armed design, the trial could not examine how radiation dose or scheduling affected the TCR repertoire. Blood repertoire dynamics were not followed beyond 4 weeks after treatment. No pretreatment tumor biopsies were available, so the baseline intratumoral presence of clonotypes could not be determined. An increase in top tumor clonotypes in blood was observed from baseline to 2 weeks post-radiation, followed by contraction by 4 weeks, which was taken to suggest transient expansion of tumor-resident clones.

The germline V gene supplies CDR1 SNHLY and CDR2 FYNNEI. The cysteine opens and the phenylalanine closes a CDR3 of 19 amino acids. CDR3 DNA only is kept here, 57 bases in frame from base 1. Germline trimming amounts to 0 bases on V and 2 bases on J, with 13 as the count of junction bases outside the gene matches. To note about this clone: Its cognate antigen has yet to be identified. Per-base quality was not reported, and no clone a single base away is much larger than it.

This chain joins TRBV2 to TRBJ2-5, with TRBD2 identical over 9 junction bases. The source material was blood, sampled from a patient whose treatment included radiotherapy and nephrectomy. The TCR sequence derives from a man between 50 and 59 years old with renal cell carcinoma. CDR3 protein: CASSEARGLAPALQETQYF. The nucleotides read TGTGCCAGCAGTGAAGCTAGAGGACTAGCGCCGGCGCTTCAAGAGACCCAGTACTTC.